This is a list of T cell receptor beta chains from one sample in a study of cytomegalovirus exposure and HLA in healthy donors. Profiled with immunoSEQ multiplex PCR; TCRdb holds only in-frame clones, not every one. Of roughly 140,000 clones in the sample, around 80% were seen once. The sequenced sample consisted of PBMCs. The receptor source for this set is a male donor in good health and CMV-seronegative. Both conserved end residues are part of each CDR3. A D gene is named only where the DNA matches it firmly. The size entry is marked missing in some rows and otherwise reads once, few, many or a size class.

v_call	clone_size	j_call	d_call	cdr3_aa	cdr3_nt
TRBV19	.	TRBJ2-2	TRBD2	CASSIEGAGGPSTGELFF	TGTGCCAGTAGTATAGAGGGAGCGGGGGGGCCATCTACCGGGGAGCTGTTTTTT
TRBV4-1	.	TRBJ1-3	TRBD1	CASTFTGGSGNTIYF	TGCGCCAGCACCTTTACAGGGGGCAGTGGAAACACCATATATTTT
TRBV7-2	.	TRBJ2-7	.	CASSFIRSDEQYF	TGTGCCAGCAGCTTTATACGGAGCGACGAGCAGTACTTC
TRBV2	.	TRBJ2-7	.	CASSPQVFPQQYF	TGTGCCAGCAGCCCCCAGGTCTTTCCCCAGCAGTACTTC
TRBV28	.	TRBJ1-2	TRBD1	CASSVLRQGGYGYTF	TGTGCCAGCAGTGTACTACGACAGGGTGGCTATGGCTACACCTTC
TRBV5-1	few	TRBJ1-3	.	CASSPQTGDGNTIYF	TGCGCCAGCAGCCCTCAGACAGGCGATGGAAACACCATATATTTT
TRBV30	.	TRBJ2-3	.	CAWSFQRGNTQYF	TGTGCCTGGAGTTTCCAACGGGGAAATACGCAGTATTTT
TRBV9	.	TRBJ2-1	.	CASSSHPGLSNEQFF	TGTGCCAGCAGCTCACACCCGGGACTTTCCAATGAGCAGTTCTTC
TRBV10-3	.	TRBJ1-1	.	CAISETAGEAFF	TGTGCCATCAGTGAAACAGCGGGTGAAGCTTTCTTT
TRBV5-1	.	TRBJ1-4	TRBD1	CASSTSGTGGEKLFF	TGCGCCAGCAGCACCTCCGGGACAGGGGGTGAAAAACTGTTTTTT
TRBV11-2	.	TRBJ2-7	.	CASSPGQAYEQYF	TGTGCCAGCAGCCCCGGACAAGCCTACGAGCAGTACTTC
TRBV19	.	TRBJ1-6	TRBD1	CATQVGQGVNSPLHF	TGTGCCACCCAAGTGGGACAGGGAGTAAATTCACCCCTCCACTTT
TRBV10-3	.	TRBJ1-5	.	CAISESGAGNNQPQHF	TGTGCCATCAGTGAGTCGGGAGCCGGAAATAATCAGCCCCAGCATTTT
TRBV5-1	.	TRBJ2-3	TRBD1	CASSLDRGTDTQYF	TGCGCCAGCAGCTTGGACAGGGGGACAGATACGCAGTATTTT
TRBV6-1	.	TRBJ1-4	.	CASSQQASNEKLFF	TGTGCCAGCAGTCAACAGGCATCTAATGAAAAACTGTTTTTT